The rows below give T cell receptor beta chains drawn from one sample of a study of blood T cell repertoires in COVID-19. TCRdb's table, derived via immunoSEQ multiplex PCR, lists solely in-frame clones and lacks some. The sample holds over 450,000 clones, roughly nine tenths seen once. The specimen was peripheral blood. Receptor source: a young man with COVID-19, enrolled during active disease. CDR3s include the opening cysteine and the closing phenylalanine or tryptophan. The order of the fields is J gene, D gene, V gene, clone size, CDR3 protein, CDR3 DNA. D genes are given only for firm matches. The size of a clone is reported for some rows only, either as once, few or many, or as a class for expanded clones.

j_gene: TRBJ2-7; d_gene: -; v_gene: TRBV5-4; abundance: -; CDR3aa: CASSLPRASEVGYEQYF; CDR3nt: TGTGCCAGCAGCTTGCCCAGGGCTAGCGAGGTCGGGTACGAGCAGTACTTC
j_gene: TRBJ2-3; d_gene: TRBD2; v_gene: TRBV6-6; abundance: -; CDR3aa: CASSYSQAGATDTQYF; CDR3nt: TGTGCCAGCAGTTACTCTCAAGCGGGGGCCACAGATACGCAGTATTTT
j_gene: TRBJ1-3; d_gene: -; v_gene: TRBV3-1/TRBV3-2; abundance: few; CDR3aa: CASSHTGSRSGNTIYF; CDR3nt: TGTGCCAGCAGCCACACTGGGAGTCGCTCTGGAAACACCATATATTTT
j_gene: TRBJ1-2; d_gene: TRBD1; v_gene: TRBV29-1; abundance: -; CDR3aa: CSVEDRNRGGYTF; CDR3nt: TGCAGCGTTGAAGATCGAAACAGGGGTGGCTACACCTTC
j_gene: TRBJ2-7; d_gene: TRBD2; v_gene: TRBV4-2; abundance: -; CDR3aa: CASSQDQGLAADEQYF; CDR3nt: TGTGCCAGCAGCCAAGATCAGGGACTAGCGGCCGACGAGCAGTACTTC
j_gene: TRBJ1-3; d_gene: TRBD1; v_gene: TRBV5-6; abundance: -; CDR3aa: CASSLFDRVEGNTIYF; CDR3nt: TGTGCCAGCAGCTTGTTTGACAGGGTCGAAGGAAACACCATATATTTT
j_gene: TRBJ1-1; d_gene: TRBD1; v_gene: TRBV7-3; abundance: -; CDR3aa: CASSYGTGRENTEAFF; CDR3nt: TGTGCCAGCAGCTACGGGACAGGGAGGGAGAACACTGAAGCTTTCTTT
j_gene: TRBJ2-2; d_gene: TRBD2; v_gene: TRBV19; abundance: -; CDR3aa: CASSIWVSGGTGELFF; CDR3nt: TGTGCCAGTAGTATATGGGTGAGCGGGGGCACCGGGGAGCTGTTTTTT
j_gene: TRBJ2-1; d_gene: -; v_gene: TRBV6-5; abundance: -; CDR3aa: CATAGGRGYNEQFF; CDR3nt: TGTGCCACCGCGGGCGGGCGGGGATACAATGAGCAGTTCTTC
j_gene: TRBJ1-3; d_gene: -; v_gene: TRBV19; abundance: -; CDR3aa: CASRHMEGASGNTIYF; CDR3nt: TGTGCCAGTAGACATATGGAAGGAGCCTCTGGAAACACCATATATTTT
j_gene: TRBJ2-2; d_gene: TRBD1; v_gene: TRBV27; abundance: -; CDR3aa: CASSYDRGWELFF; CDR3nt: TGTGCCAGCAGTTACGACAGGGGGTGGGAGCTGTTTTTT
j_gene: TRBJ2-1; d_gene: -; v_gene: TRBV4-1; abundance: once; CDR3aa: CASSQKLAAEGYNEQFF; CDR3nt: TGCGCCAGCAGCCAAAAATTAGCGGCCGAGGGCTACAATGAGCAGTTCTTC
j_gene: TRBJ1-1; d_gene: -; v_gene: TRBV5-1; abundance: -; CDR3aa: CASSLEGTIFLGTEAFF; CDR3nt: TGCGCCAGCAGCTTGGAAGGGACAATCTTCCTGGGCACTGAAGCTTTCTTT